This T cell receptor beta chain was sequenced for a study of shared clonotypes between healthy human individuals. Study as a whole: There were three CD4 naive, three CD4 memory, two CD8 naive and one CD8 memory plates per donor.

The data were produced by immunoSEQ multiplex PCR, yet TCRdb's version contains in-frame clones alone and is incomplete. This table holds about 2.3 million clones, 92% found once. Study results and caveats: Larger estimated richness was generally seen in naive subsets than in memory subsets.

The length of the CDR3 is 17 residues. Trimming pared 3 bases from V and 3 bases from J, leaving 15 bases between. Germline V lookup: CDR1 LGHNA, CDR2 YNFKEQ. Details on this clone: Its antigen is currently unknown.

This sequence joins TRBV4-2 and TRBJ1-6; D not resolved. The origin of this receptor is a man younger than 35 in good health. Some clones in this sample may be carry-over from other donors' samples. What was sequenced was naive CD4+ T cells from PBMCs. Subset: CD45RA+ positively selected. In nucleotides, the CDR3 is TGTGCCAGCAGCCAGGATTCGACGGCCGTCTATAATTCACCCCTCCACTTT. The encoded protein is CASSQDSTAVYNSPLHF.